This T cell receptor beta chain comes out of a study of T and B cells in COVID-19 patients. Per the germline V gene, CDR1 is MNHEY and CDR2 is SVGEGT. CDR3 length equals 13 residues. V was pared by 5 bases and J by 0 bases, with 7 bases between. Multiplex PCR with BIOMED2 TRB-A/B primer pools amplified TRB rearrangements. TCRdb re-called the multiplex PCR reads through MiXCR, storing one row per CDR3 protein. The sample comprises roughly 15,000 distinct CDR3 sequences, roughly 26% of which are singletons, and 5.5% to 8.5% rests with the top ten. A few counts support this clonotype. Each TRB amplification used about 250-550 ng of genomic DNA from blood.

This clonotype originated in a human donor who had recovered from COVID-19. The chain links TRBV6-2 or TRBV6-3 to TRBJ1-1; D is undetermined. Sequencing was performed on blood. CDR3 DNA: TGTGCCAGCAGTGTGGGGTTGAACACTGAAGCTTTCTTT. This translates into CASSVGLNTEAFF.